This is a list of T cell receptor beta chains from one sample in a study of blood T cell repertoires in COVID-19. The data were produced by immunoSEQ multiplex PCR, yet TCRdb's version contains in-frame clones alone and is incomplete. The sample gives some 320,000 clones, roughly nine tenths of which show up once; roughly 3.9% is in the top ten. Sequenced: PBMCs or T cells enriched from blood (not recorded which). The source is a woman younger than 45 who had been exposed to COVID-19. Each CDR3 is given with its conserved first and last residue. The D gene is left open where the match is weak. Clone size is stated in some rows and not others, as once, few, many or a class when expanded.

CDR3 DNA,CDR3 protein,D gene,clone size,J gene,V gene
TGTGCCAGCAGCTTTGAATCAGGGGGCTTTAATGGCTACACCTTC,CASSFESGGFNGYTF,TRBD1,.,TRBJ1-2,TRBV5-6
TGTGCCAGTATCTCCGGGACAGGGTTTTTGCTGTACTTC,CASISGTGFLLYF,TRBD1,.,TRBJ2-7,TRBV19
TGTGCCAGCAGCTTAGTGGGGACAGGGAATCAGCCCCAGCATTTT,CASSLVGTGNQPQHF,TRBD1,.,TRBJ1-5,TRBV7-2
TGCGCCAGCAGCCCGGTCGGCGGGCGGGCAGGGGTTGACAATGAGCAGTTCTTC,CASSPVGGRAGVDNEQFF,.,once,TRBJ2-1,TRBV5-1
TGCGCCAGCAGCCACGGTACAGGGGCGATACTAGTTGAGCAGTTCTTC,CASSHGTGAILVEQFF,TRBD1,once,TRBJ2-1,TRBV4-1
TGTGCCAGTAGTCATGGGGGACTGCAGAATAGCAATCAGCCCCAGCATTTT,CASSHGGLQNSNQPQHF,.,.,TRBJ1-5,TRBV19
TGTGCCAGCAGCGTACGCGGGGTGGGTAGGGAGCAGTTCTTC,CASSVRGVGREQFF,.,.,TRBJ2-1,TRBV9
TGTGCCAGCAGTTACTCGATAGGCGCCGGGGGCTACACCTTC,CASSYSIGAGGYTF,.,.,TRBJ1-2,TRBV6-5
TGCAGCGTTCCCAACTTAGGGGGAGAGAATACGCAGTATTTT,CSVPNLGGENTQYF,.,.,TRBJ2-3,TRBV29-1
TGTGCCAGCAGCTTTCTGACTAGAGAGGTCGATGAGCAGTTCTTC,CASSFLTREVDEQFF,.,.,TRBJ2-1,TRBV11-2
TGTGCCAGCAGTTACCGAGCTAACACTGAAGCTTTCTTT,CASSYRANTEAFF,.,.,TRBJ1-1,TRBV6-2/TRBV6-3
TGCGCCAGCAGCCACCGGACTGGAGCTAACTATGGCTACACCTTC,CASSHRTGANYGYTF,.,few,TRBJ1-2,TRBV4-3
TGTGCCAGCGCCACGGCCGGTTTGGGAGCCGGGGAGCTGTTTTTT,CASATAGLGAGELFF,.,.,TRBJ2-2,TRBV7-8
TGCAGCGTTGGCGGGGGCCCCTATAGCAATCAGCCCCAGCATTTT,CSVGGGPYSNQPQHF,.,.,TRBJ1-5,TRBV29-1
TGTGCCAGCAGTCCCGGGACATTCGGCTACGAGCAGTACTTC,CASSPGTFGYEQYF,.,.,TRBJ2-7,TRBV5-4
TGTGCCAGCAGTTACGGGGTCCAGGGGCTCTATGGCTACACCTTC,CASSYGVQGLYGYTF,.,.,TRBJ1-2,TRBV6-5
TGTGCCTGGAGTGTAGGGACAGCCTATGGCTACACCTTC,CAWSVGTAYGYTF,TRBD1,.,TRBJ1-2,TRBV30